The rows below give T cell receptor beta chains drawn from one sample of a study of long-term antiretroviral therapy in people with HIV. Sequenced by immunoSEQ multiplex PCR; TCRdb stores in-frame clones only, minus some. Of about 17,000 clones listed, around 81% are singletons. The sample in question was unsorted PBMCs, obtained 0.3 years before starting antiretroviral therapy. All receptors derive from a man aged 50-60 years with HIV. Both conserved end residues are part of each CDR3. A D gene is named only where the DNA matches it firmly. Some rows mark clone size as missing; the rest say once, few, many or name a class of expanded clone.

TRBV9	.	few	TRBJ1-5	CASSLGLLNQPQHF	TGTGCCAGCAGCTTAGGACTACTCAATCAGCCCCAGCATTTT
TRBV4-3	.	few	TRBJ1-3	CASSQDPGVGGNTIYF	TGCGCCAGCAGCCAAGATCCCGGGGTAGGAGGAAACACCATATATTTT
TRBV4-2	.	.	TRBJ2-3	CASSQGGGTDTQYF	TGTGCCAGCAGCCAAGGGGGGGGCACAGATACGCAGTATTTT
TRBV7-8	.	.	TRBJ2-3	CASSLPLGSTDTQYF	TGTGCCAGCAGCTTGCCTCTGGGGAGCACAGATACGCAGTATTTT
TRBV4-3	.	.	TRBJ2-5	CASSQEWAVQETQYF	TGCGCCAGCAGCCAAGAGTGGGCAGTCCAAGAGACCCAGTACTTC
TRBV9	.	.	TRBJ1-1	CASSVEPNTEAFF	TGTGCCAGCAGCGTAGAACCGAACACTGAAGCTTTCTTT
TRBV19	TRBD1	.	TRBJ1-3	CATLPGGAGGNTIYF	TGTGCCACCCTCCCAGGGGGCGCGGGGGGAAACACCATATATTTT
TRBV6-6	.	.	TRBJ1-2	CASSYSDGADGYTF	TGTGCCAGCAGTTACTCGGACGGGGCCGACGGCTACACCTTC
TRBV12-1	.	.	TRBJ1-4	CASSFWEGGSTNEKLFF	TGTGCCAGCAGCTTTTGGGAAGGGGGCTCAACTAATGAAAAACTGTTTTTT
TRBV28	.	.	TRBJ1-6	CASSSLKPLSILF	TGTGCCAGCAGTTCCCTTAAACCCCTGTCTATACTCTTT
TRBV27	.	.	TRBJ1-1	CASSLLNERTVAFF	TGTGCCAGCAGTTTATTAAATGAAAGGACAGTAGCTTTCTTT
TRBV7-9	TRBD1	.	TRBJ1-1	CASSSDRVGFF	TGTGCCAGCAGCTCCGACAGGGTGGGGTTCTTT
TRBV6-6	.	.	TRBJ2-1	CASTPPGTYNEQFF	TGTGCCAGCACCCCCCCCGGAACCTACAATGAGCAGTTCTTC
TRBV2	.	.	TRBJ1-3	CASSDSGPNSGNTIYF	TGTGCCAGCAGTGACTCGGGACCGAACTCTGGAAACACCATATATTTT
TRBV7-9	.	few	TRBJ2-1	CASKQEGSYNEQFF	TGTGCCAGCAAACAGGAGGGAAGCTACAATGAGCAGTTCTTC
TRBV29-1	TRBD1	once	TRBJ1-5	CSVSTGGSQPQHF	TGCAGCGTTTCGACAGGGGGCTCCCAGCCCCAGCATTTT
TRBV23-1	.	.	TRBJ1-6	CASSQYRRPNSPLHF	TGCGCCAGCAGTCAATATCGCAGACCGAATTCACCCCTCCACTTT
TRBV18	TRBD2	.	TRBJ2-2	CASSPITSGGTGELFF	TGTGCCAGCTCACCGATCACTAGCGGGGGCACCGGGGAGCTGTTTTTT
TRBV14	.	once	TRBJ1-2	CASSQGLGDYYGYTF	TGTGCCAGCAGCCAAGGCCTCGGAGACTACTATGGCTACACCTTC
TRBV7-9	TRBD1	few	TRBJ1-1	CASSSGQGEAFF	TGTGCCAGCAGCTCCGGACAGGGTGAAGCTTTCTTT
TRBV27	.	.	TRBJ2-7	CASSPNSEYEQYF	TGTGCCAGCAGTCCAAACAGCGAGTACGAGCAGTACTTC
TRBV28	TRBD1	.	TRBJ1-2	CASRTGGADYGYTF	TGTGCCAGCAGAACAGGGGGCGCGGACTATGGCTACACCTTC
TRBV4-3	TRBD2	.	TRBJ2-3	CASSFRLAGRDTQYF	TGCGCCAGCAGCTTCCGACTAGCGGGAAGGGATACGCAGTATTTT
TRBV5-1	.	.	TRBJ2-7	CASSLVRGLEQYF	TGCGCCAGCAGCTTGGTCCGCGGACTCGAGCAGTACTTC
TRBV25-1	.	once	TRBJ1-1	CASSDYTEAFF	TGTGCCAGCAGTGACTACACTGAAGCTTTCTTT
TRBV4-1	.	.	TRBJ2-2	CASSQEGTTNTGELFF	TGCGCCAGCAGCCAAGAAGGGACAACGAACACCGGGGAGCTGTTTTTT
TRBV7-6	.	few	TRBJ2-7	CASSPESGSYEQYF	TGTGCCAGCAGCCCCGAGTCGGGGTCCTACGAGCAGTACTTC